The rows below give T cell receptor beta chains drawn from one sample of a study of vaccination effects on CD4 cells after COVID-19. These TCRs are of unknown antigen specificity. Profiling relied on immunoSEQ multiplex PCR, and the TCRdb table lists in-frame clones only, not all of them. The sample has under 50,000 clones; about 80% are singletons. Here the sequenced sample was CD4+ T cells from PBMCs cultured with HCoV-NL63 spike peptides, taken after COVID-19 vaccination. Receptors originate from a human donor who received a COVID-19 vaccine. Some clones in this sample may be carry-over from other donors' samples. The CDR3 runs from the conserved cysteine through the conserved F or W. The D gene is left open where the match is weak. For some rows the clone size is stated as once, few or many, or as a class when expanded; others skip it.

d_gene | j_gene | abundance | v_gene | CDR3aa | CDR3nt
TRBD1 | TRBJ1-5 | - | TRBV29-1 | CSVQRTGDQPQHF | TGCAGCGTTCAGAGGACAGGGGATCAGCCCCAGCATTTT
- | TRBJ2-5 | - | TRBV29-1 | CSVEFKGNQETQYF | TGCAGCGTTGAGTTTAAGGGGAACCAAGAGACCCAGTACTTC
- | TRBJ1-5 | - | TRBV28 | CASTLPGSRNQPQHF | TGTGCCAGCACCCTCCCGGGGTCGCGCAATCAGCCCCAGCATTTT
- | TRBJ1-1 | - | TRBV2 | CASSLDGNTEAFF | TGTGCCAGCAGTTTAGACGGGAACACTGAAGCTTTCTTT
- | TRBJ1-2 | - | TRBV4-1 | CASSQPLTDSYTF | TGCGCCAGCAGCCAACCCTTGACAGATAGCTACACCTTC
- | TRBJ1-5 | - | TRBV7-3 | CASSQDGNQPQHF | TGTGCCAGCAGCCAAGACGGGAATCAGCCCCAGCATTTT
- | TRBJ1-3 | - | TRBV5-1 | CASSQNQQGFSGNTIYF | TGCGCCAGCAGCCAAAACCAACAGGGATTCTCTGGAAACACCATATATTTT
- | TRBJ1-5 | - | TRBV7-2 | CASSLEPSRWRPQHF | TGTGCCAGCAGCTTAGAGCCCAGCCGGTGGCGGCCCCAGCATTTT
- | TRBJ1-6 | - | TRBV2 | CASSEQGTRNSPLHF | TGTGCCAGCAGTGAACAGGGGACACGGAATTCACCCCTCCACTTT
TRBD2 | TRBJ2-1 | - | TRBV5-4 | CASSLGASGGNSHEQFF | TGTGCCAGCAGCTTGGGGGCTAGCGGGGGGAACAGTCATGAGCAGTTCTTC
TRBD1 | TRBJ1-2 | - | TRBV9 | CASSRGTVPGGNYGYTF | TGTGCCAGCAGCAGAGGGACGGTGCCAGGGGGGAACTATGGCTACACCTTC
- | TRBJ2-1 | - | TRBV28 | CASRGGAGAGAYNEQFF | TGTGCCAGCAGAGGCGGAGCGGGCGCAGGGGCCTACAATGAGCAGTTCTTC
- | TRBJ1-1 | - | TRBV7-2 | CASSLRSSGAFF | TGTGCCAGCAGCTTAAGGTCGAGCGGAGCTTTCTTT
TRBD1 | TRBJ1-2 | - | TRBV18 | CASSPPGQNPYGYTF | TGTGCCAGCTCACCACCGGGACAGAACCCTTATGGCTACACCTTC
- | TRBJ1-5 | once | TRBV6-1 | CASSERGAEQPQHF | TGTGCCAGCAGTGAACGGGGGGCCGAACAGCCCCAGCATTTT
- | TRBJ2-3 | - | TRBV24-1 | CATSVPPGTSSTDTQYF | TGTGCCACCAGTGTCCCTCCCGGGACATCTAGCACAGATACGCAGTATTTT
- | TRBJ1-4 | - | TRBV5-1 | CASSLGSFGGLNEKLFF | TGCGCCAGCAGCTTGGGGTCCTTTGGGGGATTGAATGAAAAACTGTTTTTT
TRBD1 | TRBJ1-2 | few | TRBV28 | CASRVGQGTVYGYTF | TGTGCCAGCAGAGTTGGACAGGGGACCGTCTATGGCTACACCTTC